These 14 T cell receptor beta chains were all obtained from the same sample, sequenced in a study of technical replicates of blood from a few donors. Only in-frame clones appear in the TCRdb table, and some are missing; sequencing was by immunoSEQ multiplex PCR. The repertoire holds roughly 40,000 clones, with roughly 96% as singletons. Input material: T cells isolated from PBMCs. All receptors derive from a human donor in good health.

On this clone: One junction end does not reproduce the germline sequence, and a read error may be involved. This chain joins TRBV7-6 and TRBJ1-2, with 7 bases fitting TRBD1. This CDR3 is 16 amino acids long. Germline lookup yields CDR1 SGHVS and CDR2 FNYEAQ. CDR3 nucleotides: TGTGCCAGCAGCTTACAATCGCTCCGGGACAGAGATCGGTTACTCTTC. This codes for CASSLQSLRDRDRLLF.

The rearrangement links TRBV19 to TRBJ2-1; TRBD1 matches at 11 bases. V was pared by 5 bases and J by 5 bases, with 5 bases of the junction left unmatched. This CDR3 is 15 amino acids long. CDR1 is LNHDA, CDR2 SQIVND, per germline (reference sequence). Here the CDR3 reads CASSLGTGGNNEQFF. The CDR3 DNA is TGTGCCAGTAGTTTAGGGACAGGGGGGAACAATGAGCAGTTCTTC.

The V call is TRBV4-3, the J call TRBJ2-7; 7 bases match TRBD1. The ends lost 0 bases at V and 7 bases at J; junction bases unmatched: 9. Per the germline V gene, CDR1 is LGHNA and CDR2 is YSLEER. The CDR3 contains 15 residues. The CDR3 coding sequence is TGCGCCAGCAGCCAAGATCCAGGGGGATGGAGGGAGCAGTACTTC. Protein sequence: CASSQDPGGWREQYF.

The chain employs TRBV28 and TRBJ2-3; the match to TRBD2 covers 8 bases. Germline V lookup: CDR1 MDHEN, CDR2 SYDVKM. After removal of 6 bases from V and 3 bases from J, the junction contained 14 bases not matched to a gene. This CDR3 has 17 residues. The CDR3 bases are TGTGCCAGCAGGCATAACTCGGCGGGAGGAACGACAGATACGCAGTATTTT. This sequence encodes CASRHNSAGGTTDTQYF.

V usage is TRBV5-6 and J usage is TRBJ2-2, with D perhaps matching TRBD2 (6 bases). V lost 0 bases and J 0 bases, leaving 9 bases between the germline ends. Looked up from germline, CDR1 is SGHDT and CDR2 is YYEEEE. This CDR3 spans 16 amino acids. The CDR3 loop is CASSLVRRANTGELFF. As DNA, the CDR3 is TGTGCCAGCAGCTTGGTACGGAGGGCGAACACCGGGGAGCTGTTTTTT. Full variable domain (remainder filled in from reference TRBV5-6 and TRBJ2-2): DAGVTQSPTHLIKTRGQQVTLRCSPKSGHDTVSWYQQALGQGPQFIFQYYEEEERQRGNFPDRFSGHQFPNYSSELNVNALLLGDSALYLCASSLVRRANTGELFFGEGSRLTVL.

The chain uses TRBV29-1 and TRBJ1-2; 10 nucleotides match TRBD1. Germline CDR1 is SQVTM and CDR2 is ANQGSEA. The CDR3 loop spans 16 amino acids. The trim removed 3 bases at V and 8 bases at J, leaving 15 bases unmatched. CDR3 coding DNA: TGCAGCGTTGATACGTTAGGGGGACAGGGGTTTCAAGGCTACACCTTC. This codes for CSVDTLGGQGFQGYTF.

This chain links TRBV6-6 with TRBJ1-2; unclear D gene. CDR1 and CDR2 (germline): MNHNY, SVGAGI (reference sequence). This CDR3 region has 11 residues. Trimming shortened V by 5 bases and J by 4 bases, and 5 bases separated the two germline ends. CDR3 sequence reads: CASSDTYGYTF. The CDR3 DNA sequence: TGTGCCAGCAGTGACACCTATGGCTACACCTTC.

The V call is TRBV10-3, the J call TRBJ2-1, with 9 bases that match TRBD1. The CDR3 is made up of 15 amino acids. V gave up 3 bases and J gave up 5 bases; unmatched junction bases: 5. The germline gives CDR1 ENHRY, CDR2 SYGVKD. For the CDR3, the DNA is TGTGCCATCAGTGACGGGACAGGGATGAACAATGAGCAGTTCTTC. Encoded protein: CAISDGTGMNNEQFF.

This clone was seen only once. The rearrangement links TRBV6-6 to TRBJ2-7; 9 nucleotides align to TRBD1. This CDR3 spans 15 amino acids. V shed 10 bases and J 2 bases; nucleotides not matched to a gene: 12. Germline V gene data show CDR1 as MNHNY and CDR2 as SVGAGI (reference sequence). The CDR3 DNA reads TGTGCCACCGCCTCCCGGGACAGGGTTCCCTACGAGCAGTACTTC. Translated: CATASRDRVPYEQYF.

The V and J genes are TRBV5-4 and TRBJ2-7, with 8 bases that match TRBD2. The CDR3 runs 17 residues. After removal of 0 bases from V and 4 bases from J, the junction contained 12 bases not matched to a gene. Germline-derived CDR1 and CDR2 are SGHNT and YYREEE (reference sequence). CDR3: CASSLADGGAGAYEQYF. DNA for the CDR3: TGTGCCAGCAGCTTGGCGGACGGGGGAGCGGGAGCGTACGAGCAGTACTTC.

The chain uses TRBV5-6 and TRBJ1-3; D perhaps matches TRBD1 (5 bases). Germline CDR1 reads SGHDT; CDR2 reads YYEEEE. This CDR3 is built from 16 residues. The germline V and J ends were trimmed by 1 base and 0 bases, with 11 bases remaining between them. Here the CDR3 DNA reads TGTGCCAGCAGCTTGATCGGACACAACTCTGGAAACACCATATATTTT. Its protein product is CASSLIGHNSGNTIYF.

The chain links TRBV7-9 to TRBJ1-1; tentative D call: TRBD1 (6 bases). Between the trimmed V and J ends, which lost 4 bases and 3 bases, there was a span of 9 bases. The CDR3 contains 13 residues. Germline V gene lookup returns CDR1 SEHNR and CDR2 FQNEAQ (reference sequence). CDR3 DNA sequence: TGTGCCAGCAGCTCCAGGGGCGACACTGAAGCTTTCTTT. It is translated as CASSSRGDTEAFF.

The chain links TRBV5-8 to TRBJ2-7; D is unclear. Germline CDR1 and CDR2: SGHTS and YDEGEE. The V end was cut by 4 bases, the J end by 4 bases, with 6 bases between. The CDR3 is 11 amino acids. CDR3 region: CASSPEYEQYF. The CDR3, as DNA: TGTGCCAGCAGCCCAGAATACGAGCAGTACTTC.

The rearrangement links TRBV28 to TRBJ2-1, with 8 positions matching TRBD2. The CDR3 runs to 17 residues. Germline values: CDR1 MDHEN, CDR2 SYDVKM. V gave up 6 bases and J gave up 0 bases; unmatched junction bases: 10. CDR3 sequence reads: CASSSRTSSSSYNEQFF. The CDR3 coding sequence is TGTGCCAGCAGCTCCCGGACTAGCTCCAGCTCCTACAATGAGCAGTTCTTC.